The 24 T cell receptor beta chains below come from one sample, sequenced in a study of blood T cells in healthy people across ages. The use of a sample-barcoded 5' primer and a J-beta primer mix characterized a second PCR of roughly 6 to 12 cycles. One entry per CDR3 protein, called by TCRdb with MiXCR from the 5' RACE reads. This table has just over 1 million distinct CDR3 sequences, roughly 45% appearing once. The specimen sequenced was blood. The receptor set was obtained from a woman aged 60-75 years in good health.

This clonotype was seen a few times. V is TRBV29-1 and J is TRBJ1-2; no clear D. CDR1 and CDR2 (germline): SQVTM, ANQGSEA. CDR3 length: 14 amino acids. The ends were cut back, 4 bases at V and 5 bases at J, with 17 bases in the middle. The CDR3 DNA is TGCAGCGTTGTACCAAGGACGGAGCCTTATGGCTACACCTTC. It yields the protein CSVVPRTEPYGYTF. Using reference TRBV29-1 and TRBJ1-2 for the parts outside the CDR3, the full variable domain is SAVISQKPSRDICQRGTSLTIQCQVDSQVTMMFWYRQQPGQSLTLIATANQGSEATYESGFVIDKFPISRPNLTFSTLTVSNMSPEDSSIYLCSVVPRTEPYGYTFGSGTRLTVV.

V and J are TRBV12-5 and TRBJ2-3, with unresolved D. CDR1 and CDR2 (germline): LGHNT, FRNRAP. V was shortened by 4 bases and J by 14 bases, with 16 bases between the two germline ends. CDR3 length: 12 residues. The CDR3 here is CASGSTDPVRYF. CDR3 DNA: TGTGCTAGTGGTTCTACTGACCCCGTCCGGTATTTT.

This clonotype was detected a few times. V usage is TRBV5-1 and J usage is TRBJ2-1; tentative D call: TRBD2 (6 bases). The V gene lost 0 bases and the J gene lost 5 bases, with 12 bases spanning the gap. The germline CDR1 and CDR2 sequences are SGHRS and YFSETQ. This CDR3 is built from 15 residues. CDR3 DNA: TGCGCCAGCAGCTTGGCCGGGACTGTTCACAATGAGCAGTTCTTC. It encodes CASSLAGTVHNEQFF. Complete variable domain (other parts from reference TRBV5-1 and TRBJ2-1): KAGVTQTPRYLIKTRGQQVTLSCSPISGHRSVSWYQQTPGQGLQFLFEYFSETQRNKGNFPGRFSGRQFSNSRSEMNVSTLELGDSALYLCASSLAGTVHNEQFFGPGTRLTVL.

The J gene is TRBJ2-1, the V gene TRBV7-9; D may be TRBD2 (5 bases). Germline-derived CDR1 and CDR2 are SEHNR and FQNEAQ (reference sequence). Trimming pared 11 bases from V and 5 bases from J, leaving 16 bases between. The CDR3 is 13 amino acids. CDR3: CAEAELENNEQFF. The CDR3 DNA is TGTGCCGAAGCGGAACTAGAGAACAATGAGCAGTTCTTC.

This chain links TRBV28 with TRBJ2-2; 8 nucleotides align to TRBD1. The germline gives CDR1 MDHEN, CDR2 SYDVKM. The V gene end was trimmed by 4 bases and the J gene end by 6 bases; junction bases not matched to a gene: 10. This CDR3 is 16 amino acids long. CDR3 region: CASSSLDRVGSGELFF. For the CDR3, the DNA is TGTGCCAGCAGTTCCTTGGACAGGGTGGGATCCGGGGAGCTGTTTTTT.

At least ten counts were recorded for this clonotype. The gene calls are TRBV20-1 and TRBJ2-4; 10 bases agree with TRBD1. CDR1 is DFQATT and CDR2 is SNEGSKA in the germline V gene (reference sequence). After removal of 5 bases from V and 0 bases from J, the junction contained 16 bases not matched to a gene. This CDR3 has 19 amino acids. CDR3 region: CSAPLQRDRGRVAKNIQYF. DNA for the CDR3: TGCAGTGCTCCTTTGCAGCGGGACAGGGGTCGGGTAGCCAAAAACATTCAGTACTTC.

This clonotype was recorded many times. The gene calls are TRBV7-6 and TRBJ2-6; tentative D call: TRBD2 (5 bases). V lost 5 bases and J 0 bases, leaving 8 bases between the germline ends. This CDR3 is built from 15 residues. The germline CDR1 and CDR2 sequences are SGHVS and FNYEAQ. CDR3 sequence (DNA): TGTGCCAGCAGCCCTCGGGGCTCTGGGGCCAACGTCCTGACTTTC. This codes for CASSPRGSGANVLTF.

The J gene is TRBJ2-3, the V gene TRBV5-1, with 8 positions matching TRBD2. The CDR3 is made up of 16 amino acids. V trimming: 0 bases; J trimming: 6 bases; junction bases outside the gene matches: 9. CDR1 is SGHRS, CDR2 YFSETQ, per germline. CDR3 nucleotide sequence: TGCGCCAGCAGCTTGGAGGTGGCTGGCGGGAGGGATACGCAGTATTTT. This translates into CASSLEVAGGRDTQYF.

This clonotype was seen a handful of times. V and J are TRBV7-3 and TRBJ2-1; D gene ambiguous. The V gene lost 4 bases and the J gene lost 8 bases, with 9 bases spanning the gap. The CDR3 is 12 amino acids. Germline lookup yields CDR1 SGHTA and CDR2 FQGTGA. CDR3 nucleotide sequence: TGTGCCAGCAGCTCCAATTCGTATGAGCAGTTCTTC. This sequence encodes CASSSNSYEQFF.

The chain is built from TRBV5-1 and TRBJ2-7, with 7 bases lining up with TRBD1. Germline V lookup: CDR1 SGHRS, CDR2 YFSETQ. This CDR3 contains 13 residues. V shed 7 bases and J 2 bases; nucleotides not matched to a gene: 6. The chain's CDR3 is CASYGQETYEQYF. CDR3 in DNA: TGCGCCAGCTACGGACAGGAGACCTACGAGCAGTACTTC.

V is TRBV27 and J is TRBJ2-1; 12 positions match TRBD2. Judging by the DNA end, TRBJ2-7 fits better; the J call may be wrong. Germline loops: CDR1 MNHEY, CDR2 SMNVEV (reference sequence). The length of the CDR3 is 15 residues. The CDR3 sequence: CASTFLAGGYNEQYF. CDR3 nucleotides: TGTGCCAGTACATTCCTAGCGGGAGGGTACAATGAGCAGTACTTC.

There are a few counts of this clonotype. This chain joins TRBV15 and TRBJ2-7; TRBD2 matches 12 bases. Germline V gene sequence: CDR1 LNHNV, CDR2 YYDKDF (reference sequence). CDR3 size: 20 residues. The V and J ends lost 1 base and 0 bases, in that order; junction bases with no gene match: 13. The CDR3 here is CATSRVEVPGLAGSSYEQYF. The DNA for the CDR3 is TGTGCCACCAGCAGAGTGGAGGTTCCGGGACTAGCGGGCAGCTCCTACGAGCAGTACTTC.

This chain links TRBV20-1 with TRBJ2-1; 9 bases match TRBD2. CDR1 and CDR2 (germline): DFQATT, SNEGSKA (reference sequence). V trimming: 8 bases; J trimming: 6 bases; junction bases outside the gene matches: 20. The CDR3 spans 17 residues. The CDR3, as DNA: TGCAGTCCCTTTGGGGGACTAGCCTCATCCAACGTCAATGAGCAGTTCTTC. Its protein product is CSPFGGLASSNVNEQFF.

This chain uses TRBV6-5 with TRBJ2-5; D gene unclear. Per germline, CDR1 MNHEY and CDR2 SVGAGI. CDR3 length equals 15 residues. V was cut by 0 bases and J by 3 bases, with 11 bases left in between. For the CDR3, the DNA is TGTGCCAGCAGTTACTCGGGATTATCAGAAGAGACCCAGTACTTC. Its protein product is CASSYSGLSEETQYF.

Here the CDR3 reads CASSPARQGADTQYF. As DNA, the CDR3 is TGTGCCAGCAGCCCCGCGAGACAGGGGGCAGATACGCAGTATTTT. The chain recombines TRBV7-2 with TRBJ2-3, with 9 bases identical to TRBD1. V was clipped by 5 bases and J by 4 bases; unmatched bases: 7. From germline, CDR1 is SGHTA and CDR2 FQGNSA. The CDR3 extends over 15 amino acids.

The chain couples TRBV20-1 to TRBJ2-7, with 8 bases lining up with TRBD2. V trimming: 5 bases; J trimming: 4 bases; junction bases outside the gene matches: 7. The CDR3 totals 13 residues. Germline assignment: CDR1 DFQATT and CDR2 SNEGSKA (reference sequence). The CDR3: CSARSGMGYEQYF. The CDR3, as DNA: TGCAGTGCTCGTAGCGGGATGGGGTACGAGCAGTACTTC.

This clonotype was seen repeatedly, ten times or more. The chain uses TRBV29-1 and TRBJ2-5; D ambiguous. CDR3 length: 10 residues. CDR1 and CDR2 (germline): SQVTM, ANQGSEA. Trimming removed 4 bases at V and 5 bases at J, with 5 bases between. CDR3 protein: CSVVRETQYF. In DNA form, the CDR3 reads TGCAGCGTTGTACGGGAGACCCAGTACTTC.

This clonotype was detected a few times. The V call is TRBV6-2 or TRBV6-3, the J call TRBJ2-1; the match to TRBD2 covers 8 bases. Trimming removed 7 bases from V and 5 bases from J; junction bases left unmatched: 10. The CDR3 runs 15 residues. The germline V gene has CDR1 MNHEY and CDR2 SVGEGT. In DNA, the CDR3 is TGTGCCAGCACCGAGCGGGGGCGGCGGAACAATGAGCAGTTCTTC. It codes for CASTERGRRNNEQFF.

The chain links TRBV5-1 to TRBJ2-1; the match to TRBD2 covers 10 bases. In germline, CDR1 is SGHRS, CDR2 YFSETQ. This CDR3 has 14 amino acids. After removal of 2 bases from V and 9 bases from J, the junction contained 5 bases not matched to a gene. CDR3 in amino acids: CASSFDTSGVEQFF. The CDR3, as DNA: TGCGCCAGCAGCTTTGATACTAGCGGGGTTGAGCAGTTCTTC.

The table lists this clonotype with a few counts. The CDR3 DNA reads TGCAGTGCTAGAAAATTTGGCCTCCACTCGACTAATTCACCCCTCCACTTT. Translation: CSARKFGLHSTNSPLHF. V gene TRBV20-1 combines with J gene TRBJ1-6; D gene unclear. Germline V gene lookup returns CDR1 DFQATT and CDR2 SNEGSKA (reference sequence). This CDR3 comprises 17 residues. V lost 2 bases to trimming and J lost 6 bases, with 20 bases between them.

The CDR3 sequence is CSATWGLGTDTQYF. The CDR3 DNA sequence: TGCAGTGCCACTTGGGGCCTTGGCACAGATACGCAGTATTTT. The chain employs TRBV20-1 and TRBJ2-3; D might be TRBD1 (5 bases). V was trimmed by 6 bases and J by 1 base, leaving 14 bases between them. Germline V CDR1 and CDR2: DFQATT, SNEGSKA (reference sequence). This CDR3 region has 14 residues.

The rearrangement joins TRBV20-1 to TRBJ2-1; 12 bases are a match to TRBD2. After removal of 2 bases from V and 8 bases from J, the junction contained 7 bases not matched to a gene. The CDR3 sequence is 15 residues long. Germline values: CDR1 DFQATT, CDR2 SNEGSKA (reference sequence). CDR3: CSARKTSGSPDEQFF. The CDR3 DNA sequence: TGCAGTGCTAGAAAGACTAGCGGGAGTCCGGATGAGCAGTTCTTC.

This CDR3 is CASRGVVETQYF. Written as DNA, the CDR3 is TGTGCCAGCAGGGGGGTGGTAGAGACCCAGTACTTC. The chain uses TRBV7-2 and TRBJ2-5; D tentatively reads TRBD1 or TRBD2 (5 bases each). Germline CDR1 and CDR2: SGHTA and FQGNSA. V dropped 6 bases and J dropped 4 bases, with 9 bases sitting between them. The CDR3 contains 12 residues.

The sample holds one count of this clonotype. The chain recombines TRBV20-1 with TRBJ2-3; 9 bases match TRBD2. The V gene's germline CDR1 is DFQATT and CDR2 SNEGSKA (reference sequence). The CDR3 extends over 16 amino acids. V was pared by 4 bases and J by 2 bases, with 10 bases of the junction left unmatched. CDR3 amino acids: CSATGGLAGTTDTQYF. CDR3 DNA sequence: TGCAGTGCTACGGGTGGGCTAGCGGGGACCACAGATACGCAGTATTTT.